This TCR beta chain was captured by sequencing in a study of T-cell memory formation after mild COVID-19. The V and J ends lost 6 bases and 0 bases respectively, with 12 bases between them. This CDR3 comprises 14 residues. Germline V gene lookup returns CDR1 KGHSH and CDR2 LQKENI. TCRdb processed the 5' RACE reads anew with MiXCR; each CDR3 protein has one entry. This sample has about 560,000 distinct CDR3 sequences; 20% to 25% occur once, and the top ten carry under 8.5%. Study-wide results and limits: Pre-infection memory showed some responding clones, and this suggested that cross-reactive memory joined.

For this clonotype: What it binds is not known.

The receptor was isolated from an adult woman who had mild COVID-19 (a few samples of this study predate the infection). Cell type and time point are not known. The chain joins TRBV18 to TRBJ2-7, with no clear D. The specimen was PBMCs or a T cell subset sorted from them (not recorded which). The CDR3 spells CASSPAHLSYEQYF. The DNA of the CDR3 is TGTGCCAGCTCCCCAGCCCACCTCTCCTACGAGCAGTACTTC.